This entry describes one T cell receptor (beta chain). The sample belongs to a study of shared T cell receptors in the human thymus. V was clipped by 4 bases and J by 0 bases, with 17 bases between them. The germline CDR1 and CDR2 sequences are SGDLS and YYNGEE. CDR3 length equals 16 residues. Clones were sequenced by immunoSEQ multiplex PCR, and TCRdb holds only the in-frame ones, with some missing. The table shows roughly 700,000 clones, with roughly 88% occurring only once. This sample also belongs to another study, concerning human thymus T cells. This second study says: Obtained as resections during corrective heart surgery, the thymus tissue was then studied. Related research examined unrelated individuals and reported that their thymic repertoires overlapped highly.

The source of this sequence is a boy under two years old with a congenital heart defect. This rearrangement joins TRBV9 to TRBJ2-7, with D possibly matching TRBD2 (5 bases). The source material was thymocytes. The CDR3 coding sequence is TGTGCCAGCAGCACGCTGGACTCTTCGAGCTCCTACGAGCAGTACTTC. Protein product: CASSTLDSSSSYEQYF.